What follows are 15 T cell receptor beta chains derived from one specimen sequenced in a study of identical twins. TCRdb independently ran MiXCR on the 5' RACE reads; one entry per CDR3 protein. The profile shows roughly 470,000 distinct CDR3 sequences, around 15% of them singletons. These sequences were also reported in another study, on yellow fever vaccine responses in identical twins.

Sequencing was done on a sample of CD4+ T cells sorted from blood. All receptors derive from a woman between 18 and 29 years old in good health.

Ten or more counts support this clonotype. This chain connects TRBV20-1 to TRBJ2-3; 9 nucleotides agree with TRBD2. The CDR3 is 14 residues long. The trim removed 3 bases at V and 8 bases at J, leaving 9 bases unmatched. Germline V gene lookup returns CDR1 DFQATT and CDR2 SNEGSKA (reference sequence). The CDR3 DNA follows: TGCAGTGCTAGTCCAGGCGGGGGGGCCATTACGCAGTATTTT. It codes for CSASPGGGAITQYF.

There are a few counts of this clonotype. The V call is TRBV25-1, the J call TRBJ1-2; a possible D gene is TRBD1 (5 bases). CDR1 MGHDK and CDR2 SYGVNS come from the germline V gene. V was pared by 3 bases and J by 4 bases, with 18 bases between. The CDR3 covers 16 residues. CDR3 in DNA: TGTGCCAGCAGTGATCTATCCGGGGGGGATGGCTATGGCTACACCTTC. Translation: CASSDLSGGDGYGYTF.

The chain recombines TRBV27 with TRBJ2-1, with D possibly matching TRBD2 (6 bases). V was cut by 5 bases and J by 6 bases, with 23 bases left in between. This CDR3 is built from 17 residues. The germline V gene encodes CDR1 MNHEY and CDR2 SMNVEV (reference sequence). In nucleotides, the CDR3 is TGTGCCAGCAGTCCCCGGGTAGCGGTGTCGGGAGTCAATGAGCAGTTCTTC. Amino acid sequence: CASSPRVAVSGVNEQFF.

The sample holds a few counts of this clonotype. V is TRBV20-1 and J is TRBJ2-7, with TRBD1 matching 10 bases. V lost 4 bases, J lost 3 bases, and 6 bases stayed unmatched. CDR1 is DFQATT, CDR2 SNEGSKA, per germline (reference sequence). The CDR3 contains 14 residues. This CDR3 reads CSAMAGTGVYEQYF. The CDR3 DNA follows: TGCAGTGCTATGGCCGGGACAGGGGTCTACGAGCAGTACTTC.

Here the CDR3 DNA reads TGTGCCAGCAGCTTAGCAGGAGACAGCCAAGAGACCCAGTACTTC. Translating it yields CASSLAGDSQETQYF. The rearrangement joins TRBV7-2 to TRBJ2-5; tentative D call: TRBD1 (5 bases). Looked up from germline, CDR1 is SGHTA and CDR2 is FQGNSA. This CDR3 is built from 15 residues. The V and J ends lost 0 bases and 1 base respectively, with 9 bases between them.

The chain uses TRBV7-2 and TRBJ2-1; D is possibly TRBD1 or TRBD2 (5 bases each). The CDR3 totals 15 residues. Trimming took off 0 bases at V and 7 bases at J, with 13 bases between the two ends. The V gene's germline CDR1 is SGHTA and CDR2 FQGNSA. The chain's CDR3 is CASSLAGTAVNEQFF. Written as DNA, the CDR3 is TGTGCCAGCAGCTTAGCGGGGACGGCTGTGAATGAGCAGTTCTTC.

This clonotype appeared a single time. A read error may produce the germline difference seen at one junction end. The rearrangement joins TRBV4-1 to TRBJ2-1; no firm D call. The CDR3 is 14 residues long. Germline V gene sequence: CDR1 MGHRA, CDR2 YSYEKL. The CDR3: CASSPALTYNKQFF. The CDR3 DNA reads TGCGCCAGCAGCCCGGCCCTTACATACAATAAGCAGTTCTTC.

This clonotype was counted ten times or more. The chain links TRBV29-1 to TRBJ2-5; D possibly corresponds to TRBD2 (5 bases). CDR3 length equals 13 residues. Germline CDR1 and CDR2: SQVTM and ANQGSEA. Deletions cut 4 bases from V and 3 bases from J, with 12 bases between. The CDR3 loop reads CSVAASLEETQYF. The CDR3 DNA is TGCAGCGTTGCTGCTAGCTTAGAAGAGACCCAGTACTTC.

The genes are TRBV15 and TRBJ2-5; 7 bases are a match to TRBD2. This CDR3 has 14 amino acids. Germline-derived CDR1 and CDR2 are LNHNV and YYDKDF (reference sequence). V lost 5 bases and J lost 6; bases outside the gene matches: 9. The chain's CDR3 is CATSLPGRGKTQYF. The CDR3 DNA reads as TGTGCCACCAGCCTTCCAGGGAGGGGTAAGACCCAGTACTTC. Based on the CDR3 plus reference TRBV15 and TRBJ2-5, the full variable domain is DAMVIQNPRYQVTQFGKPVTLSCSQTLNHNVMYWYQQKSSQAPKLLFHYYDKDFNNEADTPDNFQSRRPNTSFCFLDIRSPGLGDTAMYLCATSLPGRGKTQYFGPGTRLLVL.

Only a few counts were recorded for this clonotype. The rearrangement joins TRBV20-1 to TRBJ2-7; TRBD2 matches 7 bases. The CDR3 runs 14 residues. J lost 3 bases, V lost 0 bases, and 5 bases had no gene match. Germline V gives CDR1 DFQATT, CDR2 SNEGSKA (reference sequence). The CDR3 sequence is CSARDYQRGYEQYF. The CDR3, as DNA: TGCAGTGCTAGAGATTATCAGCGGGGCTACGAGCAGTACTTC.

This clonotype was seen a handful of times. The genes are TRBV29-1 and TRBJ2-7; perhaps TRBD2 as D (6 bases). This CDR3 has 12 residues. Per the germline V gene, CDR1 is SQVTM and CDR2 is ANQGSEA. The V and J ends lost 4 bases and 2 bases respectively, with 9 bases between them. DNA for the CDR3: TGCAGCGTTGGTCGGGGGACCTACGAGCAGTACTTC. It specifies CSVGRGTYEQYF.

The genes are TRBV29-1 and TRBJ2-7; tentatively, D is TRBD1 (5 bases). Trimming removed 7 bases from V and 2 bases from J, with 9 bases in between. The CDR3 length is 11 residues. Germline assignment: CDR1 SQVTM and CDR2 ANQGSEA. The CDR3 DNA reads TGCAGCGCCGGACACCCCTACGAGCAGTACTTC. It codes for CSAGHPYEQYF.

This chain uses TRBV6-5 with TRBJ2-5; TRBD2 agrees at 7 bases. Germline lookup yields CDR1 MNHEY and CDR2 SVGAGI. V trimming: 0 bases; J trimming: 1 base; junction bases outside the gene matches: 8. This CDR3 has 17 residues. The CDR3 region is CASSYSGSGAFQETQYF. CDR3 nucleotide sequence: TGTGCCAGCAGTTACTCCGGAAGCGGGGCGTTCCAAGAGACCCAGTACTTC.

The chain uses TRBV11-3 and TRBJ2-1, with 11 bases that match TRBD2. There are 14 residues in the CDR3. Trimming removed 8 bases from V and 7 bases from J; junction bases left unmatched: 7. Germline values: CDR1 SGHNT, CDR2 YENEEA. The CDR3 reads CASRLAGTQNEQFF. The CDR3 bases are TGTGCCAGCCGACTAGCGGGAACCCAAAATGAGCAGTTCTTC.

Note on this clonotype: One junction end disagrees with the germline gene, perhaps due to a read error. The rearrangement links TRBV7-7 to TRBJ2-1, with 13 bases identical to TRBD2. CDR3 length: 15 residues. Looked up from germline, CDR1 is SSHAT and CDR2 is FNYEAQ (reference sequence). The CDR3 nucleotides read TGTGCTAGCAGCTTCGGGACTAGCGGGGCAAGTGAGCAGTTCTTC. Its translation is CASSFGTSGASEQFF.